Each of the 14 T cell receptor beta chains below was sequenced from the same sample in a study of regulatory T cells in long-lasting Graves disease. Time point specified: newly diagnosed GD, antithyroid drugs for less than 3 months. Making the TCR library involved RNA that had been extracted from PBMCs. According to the study, TCR beta libraries were built with iRepertoire HTBI primers and CDR3-region Arm-PCR. TCRdb reprocessed the multiplex PCR reads via MiXCR and lists one record per CDR3 protein. Of about 470,000 distinct CDR3 sequences detected, roughly 15% appear once; the ten largest clones hold 12%. A further study also used this sample, focusing on T cells in Graves' hyperthyroidism and ophthalmopathy.

This specimen consisted of peripheral blood mononuclear cells (PBMCs), obtained at new diagnosis, from a patient treated with antithyroid drugs. The receptors derive from a man between 40 and 49 years old with Graves disease.

This clonotype appeared a few times. Relative to the germline gene, one junction end is altered; a read error may explain this. The V and J genes are TRBV7-7 and TRBJ2-5; tentative D call: TRBD1 (6 bases). CDR3 size: 14 residues. In germline, CDR1 is SSHAT, CDR2 FNYEAQ (reference sequence). Here the CDR3 reads CASSSGAEKETQYF. CDR3 sequence (DNA): TGTGCTAGCAGCTCAGGGGCGGAAAAAGAGACCCAGTACTTC.

This clonotype was seen many times. This chain uses TRBV28 with TRBJ2-5, with 11 bases that match TRBD2. CDR3 length: 15 amino acids. V shed 4 bases and J 4 bases; nucleotides not matched to a gene: 5. Germline CDR1 is MDHEN and CDR2 is SYDVKM. Here the CDR3 reads CASSSPLAGAETQYF. Here the CDR3 DNA reads TGTGCCAGCAGTTCCCCACTAGCGGGAGCAGAGACCCAGTACTTC.

The chain carries TRBV18 and TRBJ2-5, with D possibly TRBD2 on 5 matching bases. V was trimmed by 2 bases and J by 4 bases, leaving 11 bases between them. Germline lookup yields CDR1 KGHSH and CDR2 LQKENI. The CDR3 runs to 14 residues. CDR3 region: CASSPGSGIETQYF. DNA of the CDR3: TGTGCCAGCTCACCAGGGTCGGGAATAGAGACCCAGTACTTC.

This clonotype came up a few times. The chain carries TRBV20-1 and TRBJ2-5; D gene uncertain. Germline assignment: CDR1 DFQATT and CDR2 SNEGSKA (reference sequence). This CDR3 is 15 amino acids long. Trimming shortened V by 1 base and J by 4 bases, and 16 bases separated the two germline ends. The CDR3 DNA follows: TGCAGTGCTAGAGTACCGAGCCGGGTTGGAGAGACCCAGTACTTC. Residues: CSARVPSRVGETQYF.

The V and J genes are TRBV6-1 and TRBJ2-1; tentative D call: TRBD1 (6 bases). Germline loops: CDR1 MNHNS, CDR2 SASEGT. The CDR3 is 13 residues long. V was shortened by 6 bases and J by 10 bases, with 16 bases between the two germline ends. CDR3 nucleotides: TGTGCCAGCAGGTTGACAGGCACTATGGAGCAGTTCTTC. Its translation is CASRLTGTMEQFF.

This clonotype was observed at least ten times. The chain links TRBV11-2 to TRBJ1-2; 8 positions match TRBD1. Germline assignment: CDR1 SGHAT and CDR2 FQNNGV. The CDR3 runs 14 residues. J gave up 8 bases and V 6 bases, and 11 bases lay outside the gene matches. In DNA, the CDR3 is TGTGCCAGCAGGACGATTACAGGGGGTGGCGGCTACACCTTC. Translated: CASRTITGGGGYTF. Full variable domain (remainder filled in from reference TRBV11-2 and TRBJ1-2): EAGVAQSPRYKIIEKRQSVAFWCNPISGHATLYWYQQILGQGPKLLIQFQNNGVVDDSQLPKDRFSAERLKGVDSTLKIQPAKLEDSAVYLCASRTITGGGGYTFGSGTRLTVV.

The V gene is TRBV3-1, the J gene TRBJ2-1; 12 nucleotides match TRBD2. This CDR3 spans 18 amino acids. V was pared by 5 bases and J by 0 bases, with 8 bases of the junction left unmatched. Germline CDR1 and CDR2: LGHDT and YNNKEL (reference sequence). The CDR3 bases are TGTGCCAGCAGCTCCGGACTAGCGGGAACCAACTCCTACAATGAGCAGTTCTTC. It translates to CASSSGLAGTNSYNEQFF.

In this sample, this clonotype turned up a few times. The V call is TRBV6-2 or TRBV6-3, the J call TRBJ2-7; 8 bases are a match to TRBD2. CDR1 is MNHEY and CDR2 is SVGEGT in the germline V gene. The CDR3 consists of 15 residues. V shed 0 bases, J shed 6 bases, and the junction held 7 bases outside the gene matches. In DNA form, the CDR3 reads TGTGCCAGCAGTTACTCTTTCGGCCTAGCGGGCGAGCAGTACTTC. This sequence encodes CASSYSFGLAGEQYF.

The table lists this clonotype with many counts. The gene calls are TRBV7-2 and TRBJ2-1; 11 bases map to TRBD2. This CDR3 comprises 22 residues. Looked up from germline, CDR1 is SGHTA and CDR2 is FQGNSA. V shed 3 bases, J shed 0 bases, and the junction held 19 bases outside the gene matches. CDR3 in DNA: TGTGCCAGCAGCTTCGCCGTACAGGGGCTAGCGGGAGGAAGGGGCTCCTACAATGAGCAGTTCTTC. This codes for CASSFAVQGLAGGRGSYNEQFF.

The sample holds many counts of this clonotype. This chain connects TRBV11-1 to TRBJ2-7; the D gene is possibly TRBD2 (6 bases). This CDR3 has 16 residues. The germline V gene encodes CDR1 SGHAT and CDR2 FQDESV (reference sequence). V gave up 5 bases and J gave up 2 bases, with 19 bases separating them. This chain's CDR3 is CASSPARLGNTYEQYF. In nucleotides, the CDR3 is TGTGCCAGCAGCCCAGCCAGACTAGGTAACACCTACGAGCAGTACTTC.

In this sample, this clonotype turned up many times. The rearrangement uses TRBV2 and TRBJ2-7, with 7 bases that match TRBD1. CDR1 is SNHLY and CDR2 is FYNNEI in the germline V gene. The CDR3 runs to 13 residues. The V gene end was trimmed by 6 bases and the J gene end by 4 bases; junction bases not matched to a gene: 6. The CDR3 nucleotides are TGTGCCAGCAGAGCCGGGACAGTTTACGAGCAGTACTTC. Translated, it gives CASRAGTVYEQYF.

This clonotype was seen repeatedly, ten times or more. The chain links TRBV11-3 to TRBJ2-1, with 10 bases matching TRBD2. Trimming cost V 5 bases and J 5 bases; bases outside gene matches: 6. The CDR3 length is 15 residues. Germline V CDR1 and CDR2: SGHNT, YENEEA. The CDR3 DNA follows: TGTGCCAGCAGCACCACTAGCGGGATCGACAATGAGCAGTTCTTC. Its protein product is CASSTTSGIDNEQFF.

The sample holds a few counts of this clonotype. The genes are TRBV4-2 and TRBJ1-6; TRBD1 matches 8 bases. CDR3 length: 17 amino acids. CDR1 LGHNA and CDR2 YNFKEQ come from the germline V gene. Trimming at V came to 3 bases and at J to 9 bases, leaving 13 bases not matched to a gene. CDR3 nucleotides: TGTGCCAGCAGCCATAACGCGGCAGGGGGCGATGGTTCACCCCTCCACTTT. Its protein product is CASSHNAAGGDGSPLHF.

This clonotype turned up a few times. The chain carries TRBV6-1 and TRBJ1-1; 9 bases are a match to TRBD1. The CDR3 is 13 residues long. Germline loops: CDR1 MNHNS, CDR2 SASEGT. V lost 7 bases to trimming and J lost 4 bases; unmatched junction nucleotides: 4. The CDR3 DNA follows: TGTGCCAGCACCGACAGGGGGGTCACTGAAGCTTTCTTT. Translation gives CASTDRGVTEAFF.